These 24 T cell receptor beta chains originate from one sample sequenced in a study of T-cell reconstitution after alpha-beta-depleted transplantation in children (dated by TCRdb to the mid-2010s). Receptor amplification or capture employed PCR. The sample was run on an Illumina HiSeq 2500. TCR libraries were prepared with molecular barcoding, using unique molecular identifiers to normalize TCRbeta repertoire quantification. TCRdb ran its own pipeline on the public reads, namely fastp trimming at Q25 and MiXCR clone calling, and kept in-frame beta chains. Here each entry gathers all rows of one CDR3 protein and keeps the most common genes and DNA. In all, the sample holds 550,000 to 800,000 distinct CDR3 sequences, and 10% to 15% of those were seen once. Of the sample, 0.79% is held by the ten largest clones. Interpreted using the paper, the treatment or condition label stands for: allogeneic hematopoietic cell transplantation with graft depleted of TCRalphabeta T cells and CD19 B cells.

The starting material was PBMCs, obtained before TCRalphabeta/CD19-depleted stem cell transplant. All receptors derive from a girl aged 2 to 10 with congenital amegakaryocytic thrombocytopenia, due to receive a stem cell transplant.

This clonotype was seen ten or more times. The rearrangement links TRBV28 to TRBJ2-1; tentatively, D is TRBD2 (5 bases). V lost 6 bases, J lost 7 bases, and 25 bases lay in between. This CDR3 spans 17 amino acids. Per germline, CDR1 MDHEN and CDR2 SYDVKM. CDR3 in amino acids: CASSLDSGGAYENEQFF. CDR3 DNA: TGTGCCAGCAGCCTGGACTCCGGCGGAGCCTACGAAAATGAGCAGTTCTTC.

The chain carries TRBV29-1 and TRBJ2-1, with TRBD2 as a possible D gene (6 bases). Germline CDR1 and CDR2: SQVTM and ANQGSEA. Trimming stripped 4 bases from V and 1 base from J, with 17 bases between. The length of the CDR3 is 16 residues. The chain's CDR3 is CSVVGADGRSYNEQFF. CDR3 nucleotides: TGCAGCGTTGTCGGGGCTGACGGGAGATCCTACAATGAGCAGTTCTTC.

This clonotype was seen many times. The chain couples TRBV28 to TRBJ2-4; perhaps TRBD1 as D (6 bases). Germline assignment: CDR1 MDHEN and CDR2 SYDVKM. The germline V and J ends were trimmed by 4 bases and 0 bases, with 10 bases remaining between them. This CDR3 is built from 15 residues. The CDR3 DNA follows: TGTGCCAGCAGTTACACAGGGATAGCCAAAAACATTCAGTACTTC. Its protein is CASSYTGIAKNIQYF.

This clonotype came up once. Compared with germline, one end of the junction differs, possibly owing to a read error. This sequence joins TRBV20-1 and TRBJ2-7; D possibly corresponds to TRBD2 (5 bases). This CDR3 has 15 residues. The germline V gene encodes CDR1 DFQATT and CDR2 SNEGSKA (reference sequence). CDR3 DNA: TGCAGTGCAAGGTGGCCAGGAGGTTTAAGCTACGAGCAGTCCTTC. It yields the protein CSARWPGGLSYEQSF.

For the CDR3, the DNA is TGTGCCAGCAGCGGATCCGCACCGGGACTCCACACAGATACGCAGTATTTT. Protein: CASSGSAPGLHTDTQYF. This chain joins TRBV13 and TRBJ2-3; TRBD2 is a possible D gene (6 bases). CDR1 and CDR2 from the germline V gene are PRHDT and FYEKMQ (reference sequence). This CDR3 has 17 residues. The germline V and J ends were trimmed by 5 bases and 2 bases, with 20 bases remaining between them. Based on the CDR3 plus reference TRBV13 and TRBJ2-3, the full variable domain is AAGVIQSPRHLIKEKRETATLKCYPIPRHDTVYWYQQGPGQDPQFLISFYEKMQSDKGSIPDRFSAQQFSDYHSELNMSSLELGDSALYFCASSGSAPGLHTDTQYFGPGTRLTVL.

This clonotype was recorded at least ten times. The chain combines TRBV7-7 with TRBJ2-3; no clear D gene. Germline V CDR1 and CDR2: SSHAT, FNYEAQ (reference sequence). Trimming pared 1 base from V and 8 bases from J, leaving 10 bases between. The CDR3 runs 13 residues. CDR3 nucleotides: TGTGCCAGCAGCTTAGATACAGTATCTACGCAGTATTTT. This sequence encodes CASSLDTVSTQYF.

The sample holds many counts of this clonotype. The genes are TRBV29-1 and TRBJ2-1; 12 bases are shared with TRBD2. J gave up 8 bases and V 3 bases, and 2 bases lay outside the gene matches. This CDR3 spans 13 amino acids. Germline CDR1 is SQVTM and CDR2 is ANQGSEA. The CDR3 sequence is CSVELAGGDEQFF. The CDR3 DNA follows: TGCAGCGTTGAGCTAGCGGGAGGGGATGAGCAGTTCTTC.

This clonotype was recorded many times. V gene TRBV18 combines with J gene TRBJ1-1; TRBD1 agrees at 7 bases. The trim removed 5 bases at V and 2 bases at J, leaving 11 bases unmatched. The CDR3 has 16 amino acids. Germline CDR1 and CDR2: KGHSH and LQKENI. The CDR3 sequence is CASSYTVGTANTEAFF. The CDR3 bases are TGTGCCAGCTCATACACCGTCGGGACAGCAAACACTGAAGCTTTCTTT.

This clonotype has just a few counts. The gene calls are TRBV6-1 and TRBJ2-1; D possibly corresponds to TRBD1 (6 bases). The CDR3 consists of 15 residues. V lost 1 base, J lost 4 bases, and 11 bases lay in between. Per germline, CDR1 MNHNS and CDR2 SASEGT. Written as DNA, the CDR3 is TGTGCCAGCAGTGAAGAAACCGGGACATACAATGAGCAGTTCTTC. Its protein product is CASSEETGTYNEQFF.

This clonotype was recorded many times. This chain uses TRBV5-1 with TRBJ2-1; TRBD2 might be the D (5 bases). V was pared by 2 bases and J by 7 bases, with 13 bases between. The CDR3 loop spans 14 amino acids. Germline V CDR1 and CDR2: SGHRS, YFSETQ. In DNA form, the CDR3 reads TGCGCCAGCAGCTTCCTACTAGTCCCGAATGAGCAGTTCTTC. Encoded protein: CASSFLLVPNEQFF.

This clonotype was seen ten or more times. The chain employs TRBV12-3 or TRBV12-4 and TRBJ1-2, with D unclear. This CDR3 has 16 residues. The germline V and J ends were trimmed by 2 bases and 4 bases, with 17 bases remaining between them. The CDR3 spells CASSLRRIAGLYGYTF. CDR3 bases: TGTGCCAGCAGTTTAAGGAGAATCGCGGGCCTCTATGGCTACACCTTC.

Remarks on this clonotype: Just one base apart from a much larger clone, this may be a read error. V gene TRBV20-1 combines with J gene TRBJ2-5; D remains unclear. This CDR3 region has 14 residues. The germline gives CDR1 DFQATT, CDR2 SNEGSKA (reference sequence). The CDR3 region is CSARFPGSKETQSF. DNA of the CDR3: TGCAGTGCTAGATTTCCCGGCTCCAAAGAGACCCAGTCCTTC.

This rearrangement joins TRBV13 to TRBJ2-6; the D gene could be TRBD1 or TRBD2 (6 bases each). CDR3 size: 19 residues. CDR1 is PRHDT, CDR2 FYEKMQ, per germline (reference sequence). Trimming removed 5 bases at V and 0 bases at J, with 20 bases between. The CDR3 region is CASSLRWIGGNSGANVLTF. The CDR3 coding sequence is TGTGCCAGCAGCCTCAGGTGGATAGGGGGGAACTCTGGGGCCAACGTCCTGACTTTC.

This clonotype was counted at least ten times. The chain has TRBV27 and TRBJ2-5; D is undetermined. Germline CDR1 MNHEY, CDR2 SMNVEV (reference sequence). Trimming shortened V by 6 bases and J by 5 bases, and 13 bases separated the two germline ends. The CDR3 length is 13 residues. The CDR3 region has the DNA TGTGCCAGCAGCCGCTTGGCGGATGAGACCCAGTACTTC. Translating it yields CASSRLADETQYF.

This clonotype was recorded at least ten times. The V and J genes are TRBV20-1 and TRBJ2-1, with 13 nucleotides matching TRBD2. The CDR3 loop spans 16 amino acids. CDR1 and CDR2 (germline): DFQATT, SNEGSKA (reference sequence). J was trimmed by 8 bases and V by 2 bases; bases with no gene match: 9. CDR3 bases: TGCAGTGCTAGATCCTGGACTAGCGGGAGTTTTGATGAGCAGTTCTTC. Amino acids: CSARSWTSGSFDEQFF.

Ten or more counts support this clonotype. The chain joins TRBV29-1 to TRBJ1-1; D is perhaps TRBD1 (5 bases). V lost 7 bases to trimming and J lost 7 bases, with 19 bases between them. Germline lookup yields CDR1 SQVTM and CDR2 ANQGSEA. CDR3 length: 13 amino acids. The CDR3 region is CSARHQTESEAFF. The CDR3 coding sequence is TGCAGCGCCCGGCACCAGACAGAGAGTGAAGCTTTCTTT.

This clonotype came up many times. The chain employs TRBV5-1 and TRBJ1-1; the D is unclear. Between the trimmed V and J ends, which lost 0 bases and 5 bases, there was a span of 5 bases. The CDR3 is 12 residues long. Germline values: CDR1 SGHRS, CDR2 YFSETQ. The DNA of the CDR3 is TGCGCCAGCAGCTTGGATAGGACTGAAGCTTTCTTT. Residues: CASSLDRTEAFF.

This clonotype was counted ten times or more. The chain is built from TRBV20-1 and TRBJ2-1, with 11 bases fitting TRBD2. Germline CDR1 DFQATT, CDR2 SNEGSKA (reference sequence). J was trimmed by 8 bases and V by 3 bases; bases with no gene match: 24. This CDR3 is built from 20 residues. The CDR3 sequence: CSARALDPKPSGRFIDEQFF. The CDR3 DNA reads TGCAGTGCTAGGGCATTGGATCCCAAACCTAGCGGGAGGTTTATTGATGAGCAGTTCTTC.

This chain's CDR3 is CASSLASGIDEQFF. CDR3 nucleotide sequence: TGTGCCAGCAGTTTAGCTAGCGGGATTGATGAGCAGTTCTTC. The gene calls are TRBV2 and TRBJ2-1; 9 bases map to TRBD2. Trimming cost V 5 bases and J 8 bases; bases outside gene matches: 7. The CDR3 runs to 14 residues. Looked up from germline, CDR1 is SNHLY and CDR2 is FYNNEI.

The rearrangement uses TRBV11-1 and TRBJ2-7, with D perhaps matching TRBD2 (7 bases). V was shortened by 5 bases and J by 6 bases, with 29 bases between the two germline ends. The CDR3 consists of 18 residues. In germline, CDR1 is SGHAT, CDR2 FQDESV (reference sequence). The CDR3 sequence: CASSPGRVTGSGSFEQYF. The CDR3 DNA reads TGTGCCAGCAGCCCAGGGAGGGTAACAGGGTCTGGCTCGTTCGAGCAGTACTTC.

The rearrangement joins TRBV20-1 to TRBJ2-1, with TRBD2 matching 9 bases. This CDR3 spans 14 amino acids. Germline V gene data show CDR1 as DFQATT and CDR2 as SNEGSKA (reference sequence). Trimming took 3 bases from V and 8 from J; bases not matched to a gene: 8. The CDR3 loop is CSASRAGGTYEQFF. As DNA, the CDR3 is TGCAGTGCTAGTAGGGCGGGAGGGACGTATGAGCAGTTCTTC.

The rearrangement links TRBV3-1 to TRBJ2-1; 10 nucleotides align to TRBD2. The CDR3 loop spans 19 amino acids. V lost 8 bases, J lost 5 bases, and 21 bases stayed unmatched. Germline CDR1 is LGHDT and CDR2 is YNNKEL (reference sequence). CDR3 region: CASCLDFGSGRTLNNEQFF. The CDR3 coding sequence is TGTGCCAGCTGTTTAGACTTCGGTAGCGGGAGGACCCTCAACAATGAGCAGTTCTTC.

V gene TRBV5-1 combines with J gene TRBJ2-3; D not resolved. The V and J ends lost 1 base and 2 bases respectively, with 11 bases between them. The germline gives CDR1 SGHRS, CDR2 YFSETQ. This CDR3 has 15 residues. CDR3 protein: CASSLTGPYTDTQYF. CDR3 in DNA: TGCGCCAGCAGCTTGACCGGGCCCTACACAGATACGCAGTATTTT.

The CDR3 bases are TGTGCCAGCAGCCCCACGCGACAGGCGATCTACAATGAGCAGTTCTTC. Translated: CASSPTRQAIYNEQFF. The gene calls are TRBV7-9 and TRBJ2-1; tentative D call: TRBD1 (6 bases). Trimming took 5 bases from V and 3 from J, leaving 17 bases between them. The CDR3 extends over 16 amino acids. Per the germline V gene, CDR1 is SEHNR and CDR2 is FQNEAQ (reference sequence). Based on the CDR3 plus reference TRBV7-9 and TRBJ2-1, the full variable domain is DTGVSQNPRHKITKRGQNVTFRCDPISEHNRLYWYRQTLGQGPEFLTYFQNEAQLEKSRLLSDRFSAERPKGSFSTLEIQRTEQGDSAMYLCASSPTRQAIYNEQFFGPGTRLTVL.